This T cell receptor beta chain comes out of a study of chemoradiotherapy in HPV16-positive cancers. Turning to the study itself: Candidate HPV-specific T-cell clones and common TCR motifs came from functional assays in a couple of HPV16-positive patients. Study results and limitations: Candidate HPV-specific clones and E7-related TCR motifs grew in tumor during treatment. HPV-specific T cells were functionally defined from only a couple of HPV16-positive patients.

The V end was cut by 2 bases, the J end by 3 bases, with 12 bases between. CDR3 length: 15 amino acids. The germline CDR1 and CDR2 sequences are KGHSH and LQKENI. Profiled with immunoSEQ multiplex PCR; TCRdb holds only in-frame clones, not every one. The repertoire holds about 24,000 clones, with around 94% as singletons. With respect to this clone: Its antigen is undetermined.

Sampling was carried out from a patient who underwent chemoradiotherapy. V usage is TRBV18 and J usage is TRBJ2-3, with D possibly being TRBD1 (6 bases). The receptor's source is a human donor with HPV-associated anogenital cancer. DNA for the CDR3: TGTGCCAGCTCACCAGTGACAGGTCAAACAGATACGCAGTATTTT. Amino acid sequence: CASSPVTGQTDTQYF.